The 21 T cell receptor beta chains in this list originate from one sample, sequenced in a study of OX40 agonist ivuxolimab in advanced cancers. Method: immunoSEQ multiplex PCR; TCRdb's copy keeps in-frame clones and lacks some. The sample carries roughly 87,000 clones, around 92% recorded once. This sample comprised CD4+ or CD8+ T cells sorted from blood, obtained in a trial of the OX40 agonist ivuxolimab. These receptors all come from an adult with an advanced solid tumor such as melanoma, head and neck, liver or kidney cancer.

This chain links TRBV6-5 with TRBJ2-6, with D possibly being TRBD2 (5 bases). CDR3 length: 14 amino acids. V lost 2 bases and J 4 bases, leaving 6 bases between the germline ends. CDR1 and CDR2 from the germline V gene are MNHEY and SVGAGI. CDR3 residues: CASSYGGGANVLTF. The CDR3 DNA reads as TGTGCCAGCAGTTACGGCGGGGGGGCCAACGTCCTGACTTTC.

This chain uses TRBV27 with TRBJ2-7, with 7 bases lining up with TRBD2. Unmatched junction bases numbered 8, after V lost 5 bases and J lost 4 bases. This CDR3 comprises 14 residues. CDR1 MNHEY and CDR2 SMNVEV come from the germline V gene (reference sequence). The CDR3 loop is CASSPSPGGYEQYF. CDR3 DNA sequence: TGTGCCAGCAGTCCCTCCCCGGGAGGATACGAGCAGTACTTC.

The rearrangement uses TRBV9 and TRBJ1-5; D uncertain. The V gene lost 0 bases and the J gene lost 0 bases, with 4 bases spanning the gap. From germline, CDR1 is SGDLS and CDR2 YYNGEE. The CDR3 length is 14 residues. The CDR3 loop reads CASSVADSNQPQHF. CDR3 nucleotide sequence: TGTGCCAGCAGCGTAGCAGATAGCAATCAGCCCCAGCATTTT.

The chain has TRBV7-2 and TRBJ2-1, with D uncertain. V dropped 1 base and J dropped 0 bases, with 10 bases sitting between them. Germline V gene lookup returns CDR1 SGHTA and CDR2 FQGNSA. There are 16 residues in the CDR3. In DNA form, the CDR3 reads TGTGCCAGCAGCTTAGGGTGGCAGGTCTCCTACAATGAGCAGTTCTTC. This translates into CASSLGWQVSYNEQFF.

The chain employs TRBV19 and TRBJ1-1; a weak D match, TRBD1 (6 bases). The CDR3 is 13 residues long. Per germline, CDR1 LNHDA and CDR2 SQIVND (reference sequence). Trimming removed 5 bases at V and 3 bases at J, with 10 bases between. CDR3 nucleotides: TGTGCCAGTAGTCGTCAGGGGTACACTGAAGCTTTCTTT. It is translated as CASSRQGYTEAFF.

This chain links TRBV9 with TRBJ2-7; 8 nucleotides line up with TRBD1. J gave up 6 bases and V 0 bases, and 2 bases lay outside the gene matches. This CDR3 has 13 amino acids. The germline CDR1 and CDR2 sequences are SGDLS and YYNGEE. CDR3 coding DNA: TGTGCCAGCAGCGTAGCTACAGGGGGCGAGCAGTACTTC. It is translated as CASSVATGGEQYF.

This clone was recorded once. The J gene is TRBJ2-1, the V gene TRBV13; tentative D call: TRBD2 (6 bases). Germline CDR1 is PRHDT and CDR2 is FYEKMQ (reference sequence). Trimming removed 3 bases at V and 2 bases at J, with 11 bases between. This CDR3 has 15 amino acids. In DNA form, the CDR3 reads TGTGCCAGCAGCTTTTCCGGAGGGCCCTACAATGAGCAGTTCTTC. The encoded protein is CASSFSGGPYNEQFF.

This chain uses TRBV4-3 with TRBJ2-3; perhaps D is TRBD1 or TRBD2 (6 bases each). This CDR3 spans 13 amino acids. Trimming shortened V by 3 bases and J by 5 bases, and 9 bases separated the two germline ends. Per the germline V gene, CDR1 is LGHNA and CDR2 is YSLEER. CDR3 sequence (DNA): TGCGCCAGCAGCCACGGGGGCGAAGATACGCAGTATTTT. Translating gives CASSHGGEDTQYF.

This clone was seen only once. The chain links TRBV18 to TRBJ2-2; TRBD2 matches at 13 bases. Germline assignment: CDR1 KGHSH and CDR2 LQKENI. With V trimmed by 3 bases and J by 2 bases, 3 bases remained unmatched. This CDR3 comprises 17 residues. The CDR3 nucleotides read TGTGCCAGCTCACCGACTAGCGGGGGGCCCAACACCGGGGAGCTGTTTTTT. Residues: CASSPTSGGPNTGELFF. Full variable domain (remainder filled in from reference TRBV18 and TRBJ2-2): NAGVMQNPRHLVRRRGQEARLRCSPMKGHSHVYWYRQLPEEGLKFMVYLQKENIIDESGMPKERFSAEFPKEGPSILRIQQVVRGDSAAYFCASSPTSGGPNTGELFFGEGSRLTVL.

This clone was recorded once. The chain couples TRBV9 to TRBJ1-1; 8 bases are shared with TRBD1. Germline trimming cut 4 bases from V and 1 base from J; bases unmatched to any gene: 3. Germline CDR1 and CDR2: SGDLS and YYNGEE. The CDR3 runs 14 residues. The CDR3 bases are TGTGCCAGCAGCCTCGGACAGGGGAACACTGAAGCTTTCTTT. Its translation is CASSLGQGNTEAFF.

The chain combines TRBV5-1 with TRBJ2-2, with 7 bases identical to TRBD1. Germline CDR1 is SGHRS and CDR2 is YFSETQ. J lost 8 bases, V lost 0 bases, and 13 bases had no gene match. The CDR3 is made up of 17 amino acids. CDR3 residues: CASSLVSRTGVGGELFF. In DNA, the CDR3 is TGCGCCAGCAGCTTGGTATCGCGAACAGGGGTAGGAGGGGAGCTGTTTTTT.

The V gene is TRBV15, the J gene TRBJ2-7; D is uncertain. Germline V lookup: CDR1 LNHNV, CDR2 YYDKDF (reference sequence). V lost 0 bases and J 1 base, leaving 10 bases between the germline ends. CDR3 length equals 15 residues. As DNA, the CDR3 is TGTGCCACCAGCAGAGAAAGAGGCAGTTCCTACGAGCAGTACTTC. Its protein product is CATSRERGSSYEQYF.

The V gene is TRBV9, the J gene TRBJ2-7; no definite D call. This CDR3 comprises 13 residues. Trimming left V 0 bases short and J 0 bases short, with 4 bases between. The germline V gene has CDR1 SGDLS and CDR2 YYNGEE. The CDR3 protein is CASSVVPSYEQYF. Here the CDR3 DNA reads TGTGCCAGCAGCGTAGTACCCTCCTACGAGCAGTACTTC.

This clone was counted once. The V call is TRBV7-2, the J call TRBJ2-5, with TRBD1 matching over 8 bases. Germline CDR1 and CDR2: SGHTA and FQGNSA. The CDR3 has 16 residues. The V segment lost 4 bases and the J segment 1 base; nucleotides outside the gene matches: 8. The CDR3 nucleotides read TGTGCCAGCAGCTACGGACAGGGTCCCTCCCAAGAGACCCAGTACTTC. It yields the protein CASSYGQGPSQETQYF.

The rearrangement joins TRBV5-6 to TRBJ1-2; no reliable D call. V was trimmed by 0 bases and J by 4 bases, leaving 7 bases between them. Germline V gene lookup returns CDR1 SGHDT and CDR2 YYEEEE. The CDR3 has 13 residues. As DNA, the CDR3 is TGTGCCAGCAGCTTGGCCACCGTCTATGGCTACACCTTC. This translates into CASSLATVYGYTF.

The rearrangement joins TRBV15 to TRBJ1-1; D gene uncertain. The CDR3 is made up of 14 amino acids. V was clipped by 0 bases and J by 4 bases, with 9 bases between them. CDR1 is LNHNV and CDR2 is YYDKDF in the germline V gene (reference sequence). Here the CDR3 DNA reads TGTGCCACCAGCAGAGATGCGGCCAGCACTGAAGCTTTCTTT. As protein: CATSRDAASTEAFF.

The chain carries TRBV13 and TRBJ2-3, with 8 bases identical to TRBD2. There are 16 residues in the CDR3. Looked up from germline, CDR1 is PRHDT and CDR2 is FYEKMQ (reference sequence). The V segment lost 6 bases and the J segment 1 base; nucleotides outside the gene matches: 9. DNA for the CDR3: TGTGCCAGCAGGTATTGGGGAGCGGGGGGCACAGATACGCAGTATTTT. Its protein is CASRYWGAGGTDTQYF.

The gene calls are TRBV11-2 and TRBJ1-5; D gene uncertain. The V end lost 5 bases, the J end lost 2 bases, and 25 bases lay between the germline ends. Germline V gene data show CDR1 as SGHAT and CDR2 as FQNNGV. The CDR3 has 19 amino acids. DNA of the CDR3: TGTGCCAGCAGCACCAGGTACCGGGCGTCCCGCATTGGCAATCAGCCCCAGCATTTT. It is translated as CASSTRYRASRIGNQPQHF.

The gene calls are TRBV4-1 and TRBJ1-3, with unresolved D. Trimming took off 1 base at V and 0 bases at J, with 7 bases between the two ends. The germline gives CDR1 MGHRA, CDR2 YSYEKL. The CDR3 runs to 15 residues. CDR3 sequence (DNA): TGCGCCAGCAGCCAAGGAACGGCCTCTGGAAACACCATATATTTT. As protein: CASSQGTASGNTIYF.

The V call is TRBV10-3, the J call TRBJ1-2; D gene unclear. Between the trimmed V and J ends, which lost 5 bases and 1 base, there was a span of 11 bases. Germline V gene sequence: CDR1 ENHRY, CDR2 SYGVKD. The CDR3 runs 14 residues. The CDR3 region is CAISKSPVNYGYTF. The CDR3 nucleotides read TGTGCCATCAGTAAGAGCCCTGTTAACTATGGCTACACCTTC.

The J gene is TRBJ2-7, the V gene TRBV10-3; D may be TRBD2 (5 bases). The germline CDR1 and CDR2 sequences are ENHRY and SYGVKD. This CDR3 is built from 14 residues. The V end lost 3 bases, the J end lost 3 bases, and 12 bases lay between the germline ends. The CDR3 region is CAISDPPAGYEQYF. DNA for the CDR3: TGTGCCATCAGTGACCCCCCTGCGGGCTACGAGCAGTACTTC.